This T cell receptor (beta chain) was sequenced during a study of identical twins. Each donor was a healthy Caucasian. TCRdb reprocessed the 5' RACE reads with MiXCR, giving one entry per CDR3 protein. The sample has 450,000 to 600,000 distinct CDR3 sequences; about a fifth are singletons. This clonotype was seen only a few times. The germline V gene has CDR1 MNHEY and CDR2 SVGEGT. There are 13 residues in the CDR3. V shed 6 bases and J shed 0 bases, with 9 bases lying between them. In addition, the sample was reused for a study of yellow fever vaccine responses in identical twins.

Sequenced sample: CD4+ T cells sorted from blood. The clonotype was recovered from a woman under 30 in good health. This rearrangement joins TRBV6-2 or TRBV6-3 to TRBJ2-7; D not certain. Here the CDR3 DNA reads TGTGCCAGCAGACTCCCAAGCTCCTACGAGCAGTACGTC. This encodes CASRLPSSYEQYV.